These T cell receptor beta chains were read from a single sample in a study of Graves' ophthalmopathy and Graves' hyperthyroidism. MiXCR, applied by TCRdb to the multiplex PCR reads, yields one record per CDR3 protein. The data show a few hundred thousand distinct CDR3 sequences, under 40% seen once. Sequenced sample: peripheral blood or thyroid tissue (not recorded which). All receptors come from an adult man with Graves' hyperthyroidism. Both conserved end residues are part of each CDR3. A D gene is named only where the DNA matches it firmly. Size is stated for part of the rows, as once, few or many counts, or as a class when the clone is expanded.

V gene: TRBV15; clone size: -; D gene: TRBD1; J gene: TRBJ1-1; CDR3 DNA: TGTGCCAGCAGTCCCCAATTCGGGACAGCGAACACTGAAGCTTTCTTT; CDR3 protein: CASSPQFGTANTEAFF
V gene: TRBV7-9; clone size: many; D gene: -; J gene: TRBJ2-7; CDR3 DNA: TGTGCCAGCAGCTTGGGGACGGTCTACGAGCAGTACTTC; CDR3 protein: CASSLGTVYEQYF
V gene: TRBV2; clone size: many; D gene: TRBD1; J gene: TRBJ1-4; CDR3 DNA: TGTGCCAGCAGTTTCCCCGGGACAGATAATGAAAAACTGTTTTTT; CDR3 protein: CASSFPGTDNEKLFF
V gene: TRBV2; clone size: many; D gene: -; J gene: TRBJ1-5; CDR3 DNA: TGTGCCAGCAGTGTCAGGGGTAGCAATCAGCCCCAGCATTTT; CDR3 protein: CASSVRGSNQPQHF
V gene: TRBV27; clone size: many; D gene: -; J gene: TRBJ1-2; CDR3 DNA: TGTGCCAGCAGACTGACAGCTAACTATGGCTACACCTTC; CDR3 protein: CASRLTANYGYTF
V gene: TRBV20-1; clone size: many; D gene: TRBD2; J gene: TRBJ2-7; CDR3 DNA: TGCAGTGTCTGTCCTAGCGGAGCATTTGCCTACGAGCAGTACTTC; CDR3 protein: CSVCPSGAFAYEQYF
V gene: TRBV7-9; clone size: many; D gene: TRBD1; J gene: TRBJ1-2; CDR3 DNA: TGTGCCAGCCGAGGGGACAGTCTAACAAGCTACACCTTC; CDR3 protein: CASRGDSLTSYTF
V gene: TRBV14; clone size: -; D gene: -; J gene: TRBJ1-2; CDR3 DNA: TGTGCCAGCAGTTTATTCCAATGGGGGGACAACTATGGCTACACCTTC; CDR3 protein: CASSLFQWGDNYGYTF
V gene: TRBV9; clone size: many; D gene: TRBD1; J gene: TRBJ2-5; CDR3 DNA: TGTGCCAGCAGCGCGACAGGGGGCCGAGAGACCCAGTACTTC; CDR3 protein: CASSATGGRETQYF
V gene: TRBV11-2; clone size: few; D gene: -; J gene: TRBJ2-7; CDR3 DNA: TGTGCCAGCAGAAGGGACGCCTCCTACGAGCAGTACTTC; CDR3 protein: CASRRDASYEQYF
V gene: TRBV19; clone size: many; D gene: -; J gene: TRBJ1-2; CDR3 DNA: TGTGCCAGTAGTCAAACGGGATATGCCAACTATGGCTACACCTTC; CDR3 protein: CASSQTGYANYGYTF
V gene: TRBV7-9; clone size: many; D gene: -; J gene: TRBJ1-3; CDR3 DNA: TGTGCCAGCAGCTTAAGTACTGGAAACACCATATATTTT; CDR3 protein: CASSLSTGNTIYF
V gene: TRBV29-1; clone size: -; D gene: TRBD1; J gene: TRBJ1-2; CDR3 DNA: TGCAGCGTTGGGACAGGGGCCAATGGCTACACCTTC; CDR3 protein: CSVGTGANGYTF
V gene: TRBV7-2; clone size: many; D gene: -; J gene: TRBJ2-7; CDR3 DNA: TGTGCCAGCAGCTTAGATGACGGTTCCTACGAGCAGTACTTC; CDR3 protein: CASSLDDGSYEQYF
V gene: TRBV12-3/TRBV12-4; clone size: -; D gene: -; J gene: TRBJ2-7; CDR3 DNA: TGTGCCAGCAGTTTAGTTTCACCCTCTGCGGCGGGGGCTACGTCCCTAGCCGAGCAGTACTTC; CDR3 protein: CASSLVSPSAAGATSLAEQYF
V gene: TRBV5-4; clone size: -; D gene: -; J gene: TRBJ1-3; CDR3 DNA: TGTGCCAGCAGCTTGGTGGGGGGCTCTGGAAACACCATATATTTT; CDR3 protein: CASSLVGGSGNTIYF
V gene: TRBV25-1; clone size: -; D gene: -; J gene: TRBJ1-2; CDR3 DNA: TGTGCCAGCCGGACTAACTATGGCTACACCTTC; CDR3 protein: CASRTNYGYTF
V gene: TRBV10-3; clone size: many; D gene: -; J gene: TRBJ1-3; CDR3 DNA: TGTGCCATCAGATTGGACAGAGGAAACACCATATATTTT; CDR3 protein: CAIRLDRGNTIYF
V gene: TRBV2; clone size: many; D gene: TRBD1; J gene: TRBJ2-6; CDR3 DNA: TGTGCCAGCAGTGTTGGGACAGGGAGCCGTGGGGCCAACGTCCTGACTTTC; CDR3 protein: CASSVGTGSRGANVLTF
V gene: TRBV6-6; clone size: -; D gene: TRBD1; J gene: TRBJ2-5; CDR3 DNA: TGTGCCAGCACTACGACAGGGAGAGCCCAGTACTTC; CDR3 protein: CASTTTGRAQYF
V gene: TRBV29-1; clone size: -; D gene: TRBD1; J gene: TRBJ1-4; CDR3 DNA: TGCAGCGTTGAAGATGGGACAGGAGGCGGTAAACTGTTTTTT; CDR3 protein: CSVEDGTGGGKLFF
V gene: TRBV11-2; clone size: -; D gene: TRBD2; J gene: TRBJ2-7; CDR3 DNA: TGTGCCAGGATCCCCGGACTAGCGGGAGGGCTCAGCTACGAGCAGTACTTC; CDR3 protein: CARIPGLAGGLSYEQYF
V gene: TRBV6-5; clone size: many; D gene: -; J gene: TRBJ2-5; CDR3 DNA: TGTGCCAGCAGTTACGGACAAACCCAGGGGACCCAGTACTTC; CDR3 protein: CASSYGQTQGTQYF
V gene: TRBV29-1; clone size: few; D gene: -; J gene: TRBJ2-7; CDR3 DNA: TGCAGCGTTCGTCATCGGAGGAATCGCTCCTACGAGCAGTACTTC; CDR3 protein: CSVRHRRNRSYEQYF
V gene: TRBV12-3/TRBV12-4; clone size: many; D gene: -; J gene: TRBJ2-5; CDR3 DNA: TGTGCCAGCAGTTCCTCGAGCGGCGCTAGGACCCAGTACTTC; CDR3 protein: CASSSSSGARTQYF
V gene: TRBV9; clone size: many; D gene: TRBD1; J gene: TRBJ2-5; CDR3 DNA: TGTGCCAGCAGCGAGACAGGGACAGAGACCCAGTACTTC; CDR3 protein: CASSETGTETQYF
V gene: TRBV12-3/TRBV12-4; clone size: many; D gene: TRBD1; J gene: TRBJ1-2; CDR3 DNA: TGTGCCAGCAGTTTTGCCGGGACAGGGAACTATGGCTACACCTTC; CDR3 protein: CASSFAGTGNYGYTF
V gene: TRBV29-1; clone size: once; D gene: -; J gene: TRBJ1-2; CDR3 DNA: TGCAGCGTTGGGGTATGGCTAGGCTACACCTTC; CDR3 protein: CSVGVWLGYTF
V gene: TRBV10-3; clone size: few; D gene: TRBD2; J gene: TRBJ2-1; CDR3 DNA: TGTGCCATCAGTGAGGCTAGCGGGGAGCAGTTCTTC; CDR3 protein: CAISEASGEQFF
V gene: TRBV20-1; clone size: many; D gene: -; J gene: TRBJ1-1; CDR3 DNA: TGCAGTGCTATTAAGGGTTACACTGAAGCTTTCTTT; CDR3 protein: CSAIKGYTEAFF
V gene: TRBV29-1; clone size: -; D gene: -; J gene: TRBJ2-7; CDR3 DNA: TGCAGCGTTGGGGGAGGTAATGAGCAGTACTTC; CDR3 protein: CSVGGGNEQYF
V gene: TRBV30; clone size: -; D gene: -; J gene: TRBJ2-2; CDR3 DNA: TGTGCCTGGAGTCCCAGGGCGGGGGCCGTCACCGGGGAGCTGTTTTTT; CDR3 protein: CAWSPRAGAVTGELFF
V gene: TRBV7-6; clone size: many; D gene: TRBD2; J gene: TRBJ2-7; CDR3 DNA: TGTGCCAGCAGCTTAGGTGGCGGGAGCTCCTACGAGCAGTACTTC; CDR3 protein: CASSLGGGSSYEQYF
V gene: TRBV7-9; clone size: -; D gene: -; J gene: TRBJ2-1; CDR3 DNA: TGTGCCAGCAGCCGGGGGACAGTTCCCAATGAGCAGTTCTTC; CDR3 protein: CASSRGTVPNEQFF